This TCR beta chain is drawn from a study of T cell responses to AZD1222 COVID-19 vaccine. Study-level findings and limits: Clonal diversity may have been underestimated in mostly white British donors. Regions left unmutated in variants are reportedly the target of nearly half of spike-specific TCRs. Only six or seven AZD1222 recipients tested seropositive at baseline.

The protocol was immunoSEQ multiplex PCR, while the TCRdb copy is restricted to in-frame clones and leaves out a portion. Among about 56,000 clones, about 88% were seen once, and the ten largest hold 6% to 7.5%. This CDR3 has 14 amino acids. Germline CDR1 MDHEN, CDR2 SYDVKM. With 2 bases removed from V and 7 bases from J, the gap between germline ends came to 15 bases. Concerning this clone itself: The antigen is undetermined.

This chain connects TRBV28 to TRBJ2-7; D unresolved. This TCR derives from an adult who received the AZD1222 COVID-19 vaccine. Here the sequenced sample was peripheral blood, taken 28 days after the second AZD1222 dose. The CDR3 region has the DNA TGTGCCAGCAGTTTAGATCTACGGTCGTATGAGCAGTACTTC. Translation: CASSLDLRSYEQYF.